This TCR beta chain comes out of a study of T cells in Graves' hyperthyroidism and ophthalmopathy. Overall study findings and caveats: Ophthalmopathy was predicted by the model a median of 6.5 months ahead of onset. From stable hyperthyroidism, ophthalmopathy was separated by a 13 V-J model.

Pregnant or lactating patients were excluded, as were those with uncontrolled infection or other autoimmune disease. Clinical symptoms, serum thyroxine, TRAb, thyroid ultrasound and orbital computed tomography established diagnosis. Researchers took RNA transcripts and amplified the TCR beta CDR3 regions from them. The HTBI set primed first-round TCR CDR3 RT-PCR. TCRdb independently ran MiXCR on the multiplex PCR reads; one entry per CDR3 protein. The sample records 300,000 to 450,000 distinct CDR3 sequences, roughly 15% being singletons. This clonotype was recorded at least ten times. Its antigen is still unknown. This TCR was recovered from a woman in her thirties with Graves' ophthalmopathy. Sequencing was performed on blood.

CDR3 in amino acids: CASSPDRGITEAFF. The CDR3 DNA reads as TGTGCCAGCAGCCCTGACAGGGGGATCACTGAAGCTTTCTTT. This chain links TRBV28 with TRBJ1-1; 9 bases fit TRBD1. The ends lost 6 bases at V and 4 bases at J; junction bases unmatched: 6. The CDR3 sequence is 14 residues long. Germline loops: CDR1 MDHEN, CDR2 SYDVKM.